This T cell receptor beta chain was captured in a study of cytomegalovirus exposure and HLA in healthy donors (dated 2017 in TCRdb). At the level of the whole study: An earlier analysis of several hundred of the donors reported approximately 300 Gb of sequence data and approximately 110 million unique TCR beta sequences from roughly 200 million T cells. An early release that covered around 590 HLA-typed donors contained approximately 300 gigabases of sequencing data and approximately 85 million unique TCR sequences. The genetic ancestry cluster associated with self-reported Caucasian donors included 70% to 85% of the roughly 400 genotyped donors. The aim of the study was to test whether cataloging public T cell receptors could identify signatures of past pathogen exposure. The study used immunosequencing to profile the T cell repertoires of 666 subjects and linked those repertoires to cytomegalovirus serostatus. In addition to the first cohort of about 650 subjects, a separate validation cohort of 120 different subjects was used. To predict cytomegalovirus infection status, the study combined high-throughput TCR immunosequencing, statistical association of individual TCRs with disease status, and machine learning. A later analysis re-analyzed previously published TCR beta repertoires from roughly 630 donors and added high-resolution HLA genotyping to study TCR occurrence patterns. Rather than using new phenotypic data, the later analysis identified candidate immune exposures from TCR beta sequences and from how often those sequences occurred across donors. An earlier analysis of roughly 580 of the donors used high-throughput TCR beta sequencing to judge whether each TCR beta V gene segment behaved as functional or pseudogenic. Donor age, sex, ethnicity and CMV serostatus were compiled together with the repertoire data. In a later genetic analysis, genome-wide SNP genotypes for about three fifths of the roughly 670 donors were used, and that subset was treated as a discovery cohort. Every discovery cohort repertoire had been produced on one sequencing platform. Both class I and class II loci were covered by HLA typing, at four-digit resolution. Typing coverage varied by locus: roughly 620-640 donors for A, B, C, DRB1 and DQB1; more than 500 for DQA1; about 600 for DPA1; some 470 for DPB1. Roughly five DR-DQ haplotypes were handled as single units for association and clustering, since linkage in the cohort was strong. Across about 380 genotyped donors of the cohort, an average of roughly 230,000 unique TCR beta nucleotide sequences per donor were sequenced, and 15% to 20% of those sequences were non-productive.

Library preparation employed the immunoSEQ multiplex PCR assay. A mixture of 60 forward primers for TCR Vbeta segments and 13 reverse primers for TCR Jbeta segments was used in the multiplex PCR. The CDR3 region of rearranged TCR beta genes was amplified from genomic DNA with a multiplex PCR assay. On the Illumina HiSeq System, the amplified TCR beta libraries were sequenced as 87-base-pair reads. As for how the authors treated the data: In a later analysis, tens of millions of unique TCR beta chains were counted across the 500 to 850 repertoires, and roughly 10 million of these chains were shared by at least two donors. Raw reads were error-corrected and collapsed into unique sequences with a nearest-neighbor algorithm that merged closely related sequences to remove PCR and sequencing errors. CDR3 sequences were aligned to IMGT reference sequences to assign V, D and J gene segments. For a sequence to be retained, a match of at least six nucleotides to both a V gene segment and a J gene segment was required. Rearrangements were classified as productive when the CDR3 lacked stop codons and remained in frame with V and J, and all other rearrangements were classified as non-productive. Following IMGT convention, CDR3 was defined as the stretch from the second conserved V-encoded cysteine to the conserved J-encoded phenylalanine. Sequences without an unambiguous match to a single V gene segment were excluded from the earlier analysis of approximately 600 of the donors. In an earlier analysis of approximately 590 of the donors, a V segment was called functional when productive rearrangements were above 56.7%, and segregating when the standard deviation between donors exceeded 5%. A statistical classification framework was built for diagnosing cytomegalovirus status from the catalog of TCR beta chain sequences. In a later analysis, TCR nucleotide sequences were compared against IMGT/GENE-DB human TR gene sequences so that V and J genes could be assigned. In a later analysis, CDR3 sequences and most-parsimonious VDJ recombination scenarios were assigned using the TCRdist pipeline. A later analysis defined each TCR beta chain by its CDR3 amino acid sequence plus V-gene family, and excluded reads lacking a unique V-gene family. A later analysis removed 500 to 600 highly shared, low-generation-probability nucleotide sequences to deal with suspected cross-contamination and a sequencing artifact. In a later analysis, a clonal expansion index was calculated for each public chain from normalized within-repertoire ranks of inferred template counts. Generation probabilities in a later analysis came from a VDJ recombination model fitted to out-of-frame rearrangements, and those results were checked against IGoR. A later analysis scored TCR-TCR, TCR-HLA and TCR-CMV co-occurrence with hypergeometric tests, applying a repertoire-size bias correction to TCR pairs. In a later analysis, false discovery rates were estimated by permuting HLA or CMV assignments 20 times. In a later analysis, co-occurring TCRs were grouped using DBSCAN, with TCRdist sequence similarity added in when clustering inside HLA-allele-positive subsets. Repertoires with fewer than 30,000 or more than 120,000 public chains, plus five repertoires with anomalous nucleotide sharing, were excluded from co-occurrence clustering. Here the immuneACCESS table is served through TCRdb, limited to in-frame sequences with V and J called. Missing clones are a known gap in these copies; in checked studies unresolved V genes cover under half, and the rest lacks a known reason. The V and J calls and clone size are taken from that table; D and trimming were inferred from the DNA. The sample includes around 180,000 clones, with about 87% observed a single time. In total, the top ten clones hold approximately 1.5% of the sample.

The CDR3, cysteine through phenylalanine, is 15 amino acids long. The entry retains the CDR3 DNA only, 45 bases that are in frame from base 1. CDR1 and CDR2 are drawn from the germline V gene: SGHRS, YFSETQ. Unmatched junction bases come to 4, with V trimmed by 4 bases and J by 0 bases. This clone was detected only once. What this receptor recognizes is not known. Within one base of it there is no much larger clone, and no base qualities were kept. Other DNA sequences from this sample encode an identical CDR3 as well. The cohort was made up of 500 to 850 healthy bone marrow donors. All cohort members were sampled while nominally healthy, although unrecorded immune exposures were likely present. The donor tested CMV seronegative, placing the donor among the 300 to 450 seronegative members of the cohort. Every donor gave a peripheral blood sample, and the peripheral blood mononuclear cells from that sample were used for TCR beta sequencing. Genomic DNA was extracted from the blood cell samples with the Qiagen DNeasy Blood Extraction Kit.

Overall results and qualifications from the work: In a later analysis, around 17,000 TCR beta sequences were associated with specific HLA alleles at a false discovery rate of 0.05. Because some donors lacked HLA typing at each locus, the association tests relied only on the typed subset. CMV serostatus was the only immune exposure information available for the cohort. In the study, 164 TCR beta chains were listed as associated with cytomegalovirus. According to a later analysis, TCR association rates differed among HLA loci, with DRB1 alleles showing the most associated TCRs and HLA-C alleles showing the fewest. In an earlier analysis of some 500 of the donors, most TCR beta V segments appeared in productive rearrangements about 90% or about 30% of the time, broadly matching IMGT annotations. In a later analysis, HLA-associated TCR beta chains were found to be more clonally expanded and to have lower generation probabilities than equally common non-associated chains. A cluster of highly shared sequence variants was judged likely to be a technical artifact of the sequencing pipeline. Several of the top co-occurrence clusters appeared to be linked to parvovirus B19, influenza, CMV and Epstein-Barr virus, according to a later analysis. Because counts were too low, roughly 17 rarely observed V segments, including chromosome 9 orphons, were left out of the earlier analysis of approximately 500 of the donors. In vitro tests confirmed that a few of the cytomegalovirus-associated TCR beta chains recognize cytomegalovirus antigens. When HLA alleles, especially DR and DQ, strongly co-occurred, attributing TCR associations to individual alleles was difficult. This cohort had only TCR beta chains sequenced, and the lack of alpha or paired-chain data limited which features could be detected. Most TCR sequences were seen in very few donors, while some public TCRs were found in many individuals. The authors suggested that the approach could potentially be extended to other disease states and immunological phenotypes. Because the 87-base-pair reads could not distinguish some IMGT-functional V segments, including TRBV6-2 and TRBV6-3, those segments were excluded. According to a later analysis, most CMV-associated TCR beta chains appeared to be HLA-restricted, and the HLA associations seemed to be driven largely by CMV exposure. In a later genetic analysis, fewer N-insertions in productive TCRs were reported among donors in an Asian-associated ancestry cluster than the 666-donor mean. Correlated functional status among segregating V segments might be attributable to linkage disequilibrium, but an unknown experimental factor could not be ruled out. A further reported finding was that TCR beta sequences accurately predicted the HLA-A and HLA-B alleles for most subjects in the first cohort. Cytomegalovirus status was reported to be diagnosed by the classifier with high specificity and sensitivity in both the original and validation cohorts. An association between a missense DCLRE1C variant and V-gene and J-gene trimming of TCR beta chains was found in a later genetic analysis and replicated in an independent cohort. Roughly uniform sequencing depth across donors was assumed in presence/absence analyses, although this assumption may not hold.

Sequences were obtained from PBMCs. This receptor was identified in a young woman in good health and CMV-seronegative. The sequence links TRBV5-1 to TRBJ2-1; the central 7 bases match TRBD2. This receptor has the CDR3 CASSLGGSSYNEQFF. The nucleotide sequence reads as follows: TGCGCCAGCAGCCTGGGCGGGAGCTCCTACAATGAGCAGTTCTTC.